The table lists the clone carrying this T cell receptor beta chain with a few counts. Germline CDR1 MNHEY, CDR2 SVGAGI. The V end was cut by 2 bases, the J end by 3 bases, with 15 bases between. The CDR3 has 16 amino acids. Molecular barcoding with unique molecular identifiers was used for the TCRbeta library. TCRdb reprocessed the PCR reads with MiXCR, giving one entry per CDR3 protein. The data show almost 250,000 distinct CDR3 sequences, with roughly 26% seen just once and more than 2% held by the top ten. The data derive from a study of T-cell reconstitution after alpha-beta-depleted transplantation in children.

This sequence joins TRBV6-5 and TRBJ2-3; D perhaps matches TRBD2 (6 bases). The clonotype originates from a girl aged 2 to 9 with Fanconi anemia, due to receive a stem cell transplant. The material sequenced was PBMCs, taken before TCRalphabeta/CD19-depleted stem cell transplant. The CDR3 DNA reads TGTGCCAGCAGTTACGCGTGGACTACGGGTACAGATACGCAGTATTTT. Translation gives CASSYAWTTGTDTQYF.